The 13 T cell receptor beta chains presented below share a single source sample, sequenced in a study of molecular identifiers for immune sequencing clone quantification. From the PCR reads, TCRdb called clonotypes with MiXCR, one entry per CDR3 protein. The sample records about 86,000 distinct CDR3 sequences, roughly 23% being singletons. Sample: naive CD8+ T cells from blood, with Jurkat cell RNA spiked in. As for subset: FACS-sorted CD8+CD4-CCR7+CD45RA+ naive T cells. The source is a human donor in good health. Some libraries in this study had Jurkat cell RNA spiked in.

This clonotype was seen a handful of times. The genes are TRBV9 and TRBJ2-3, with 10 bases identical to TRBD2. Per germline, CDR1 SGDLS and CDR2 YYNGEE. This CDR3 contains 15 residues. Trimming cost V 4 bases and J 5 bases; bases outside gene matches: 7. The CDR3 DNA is TGTGCCAGCAGCACAACTAGCGGGGAAGGAGATACGCAGTATTTT. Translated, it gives CASSTTSGEGDTQYF.

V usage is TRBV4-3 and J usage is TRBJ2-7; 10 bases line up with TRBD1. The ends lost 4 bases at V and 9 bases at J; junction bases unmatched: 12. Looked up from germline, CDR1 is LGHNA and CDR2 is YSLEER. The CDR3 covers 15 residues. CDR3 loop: CASSPRTGGGVGQYF. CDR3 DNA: TGCGCCAGCAGCCCCAGGACAGGGGGGGGGGTAGGGCAGTACTTC.

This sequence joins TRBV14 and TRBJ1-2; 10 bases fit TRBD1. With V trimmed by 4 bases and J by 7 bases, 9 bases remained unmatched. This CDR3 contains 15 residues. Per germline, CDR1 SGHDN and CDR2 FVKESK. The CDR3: CASSPTGTGVRGYTF. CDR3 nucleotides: TGTGCCAGCAGCCCCACCGGGACAGGGGTTCGTGGCTACACCTTC.

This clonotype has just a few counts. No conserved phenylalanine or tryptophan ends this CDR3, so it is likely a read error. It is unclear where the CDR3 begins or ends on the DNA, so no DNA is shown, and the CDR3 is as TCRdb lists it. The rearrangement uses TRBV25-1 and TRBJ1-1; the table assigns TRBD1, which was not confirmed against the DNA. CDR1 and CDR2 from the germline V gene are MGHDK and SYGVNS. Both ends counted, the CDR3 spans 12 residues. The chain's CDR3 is CASSGGGTVWCV.

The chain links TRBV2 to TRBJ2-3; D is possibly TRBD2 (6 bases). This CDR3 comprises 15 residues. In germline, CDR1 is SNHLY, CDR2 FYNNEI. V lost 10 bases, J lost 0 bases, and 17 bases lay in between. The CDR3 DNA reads TGTGCCACTAGACGGGGACTCTATAGCACAGATACGCAGTATTTT. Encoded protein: CATRRGLYSTDTQYF.

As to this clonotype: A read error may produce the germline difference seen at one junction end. CDR3 in amino acids: CAASREVAGTGPYNEQFF. The DNA of the CDR3 is TGTGCCGCCAGCAGAGAGGTCGCCGGGACAGGGCCTTACAATGAGCAGTTCTTC. The chain joins TRBV15 to TRBJ2-1; 9 bases fit TRBD1. Germline V lookup: CDR1 LNHNV, CDR2 YYDKDF (reference sequence). The CDR3 runs 18 residues.

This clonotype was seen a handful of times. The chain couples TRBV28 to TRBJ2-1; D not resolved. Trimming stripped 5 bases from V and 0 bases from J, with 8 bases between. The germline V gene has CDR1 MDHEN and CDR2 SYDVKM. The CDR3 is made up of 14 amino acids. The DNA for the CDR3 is TGTGCCAGCAGTCCCCGAAACTCCTACAATGAGCAGTTCTTC. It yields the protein CASSPRNSYNEQFF. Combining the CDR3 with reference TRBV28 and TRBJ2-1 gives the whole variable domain DVKVTQSSRYLVKRTGEKVFLECVQDMDHENMFWYRQDPGLGLRLIYFSYDVKMKEKGDIPEGYSVSREKKERFSLILESASTNQTSMYLCASSPRNSYNEQFFGPGTRLTVL.

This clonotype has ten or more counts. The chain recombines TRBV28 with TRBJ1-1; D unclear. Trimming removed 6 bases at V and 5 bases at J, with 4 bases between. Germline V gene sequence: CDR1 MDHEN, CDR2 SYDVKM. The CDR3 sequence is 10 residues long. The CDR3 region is CASRGTEAFF. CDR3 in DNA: TGTGCCAGCAGAGGGACTGAAGCTTTCTTT.

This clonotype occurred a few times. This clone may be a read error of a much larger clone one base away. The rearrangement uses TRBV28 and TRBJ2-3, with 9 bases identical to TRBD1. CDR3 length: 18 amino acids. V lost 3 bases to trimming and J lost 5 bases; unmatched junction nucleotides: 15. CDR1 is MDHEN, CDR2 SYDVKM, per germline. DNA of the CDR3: TGTGCCAGCAGTTTCCACAGGGGGCGGCCGGACAGCCTAGATACGCAGTATTTT. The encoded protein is CASSFHRGRPDSLDTQYF. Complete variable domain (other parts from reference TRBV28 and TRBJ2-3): DVKVTQSSRYLVKRTGEKVFLECVQDMDHENMFWYRQDPGLGLRLIYFSYDVKMKEKGDIPEGYSVSREKKERFSLILESASTNQTSMYLCASSFHRGRPDSLDTQYFGPGTRLTVL.

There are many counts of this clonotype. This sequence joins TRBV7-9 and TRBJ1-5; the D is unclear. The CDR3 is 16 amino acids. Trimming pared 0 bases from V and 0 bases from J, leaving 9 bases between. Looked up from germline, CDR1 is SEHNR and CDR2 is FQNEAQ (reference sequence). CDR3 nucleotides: TGTGCCAGCAGCTTAGCGACGGCCATTAGCAATCAGCCCCAGCATTTT. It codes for CASSLATAISNQPQHF.

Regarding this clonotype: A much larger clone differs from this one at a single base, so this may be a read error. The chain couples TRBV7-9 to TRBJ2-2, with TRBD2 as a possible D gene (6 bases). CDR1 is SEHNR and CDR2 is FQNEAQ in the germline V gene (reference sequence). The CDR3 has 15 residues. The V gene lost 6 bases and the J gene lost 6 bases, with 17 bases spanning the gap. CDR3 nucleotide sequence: TGTGCCAGCAGGCCCCCAACCGGGACTGCCGGGGAGCTGTTTTTT. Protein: CASRPPTGTAGELFF.

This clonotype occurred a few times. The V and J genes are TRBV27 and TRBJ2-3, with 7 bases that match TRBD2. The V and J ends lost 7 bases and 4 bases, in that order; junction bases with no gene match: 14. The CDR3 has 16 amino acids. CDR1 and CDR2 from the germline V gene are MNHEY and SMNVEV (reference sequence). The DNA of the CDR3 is TGTGCCAGCAAACTCCGTCGGGAGGCTGGGGCAGATACGCAGTATTTT. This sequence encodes CASKLRREAGADTQYF.

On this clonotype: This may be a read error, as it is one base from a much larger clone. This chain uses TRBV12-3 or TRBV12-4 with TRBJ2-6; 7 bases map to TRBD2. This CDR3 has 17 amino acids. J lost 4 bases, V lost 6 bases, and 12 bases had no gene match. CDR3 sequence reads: CASSGLVGVSGANVLTF. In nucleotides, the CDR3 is TGTGCCAGCAGCGGACTAGTGGGAGTTTCGGGGGCCAACGTCCTGACTTTC.